This TCR beta chain came from a study of T cell responses to AZD1222 COVID-19 vaccine. Worth noting for this clone: Its antigen is not known.

Here immunoSEQ multiplex PCR was the method, and the copy in TCRdb shows in-frame clones only, minus some. The sample holds about 100,000 clones; roughly 92% are singletons and the top ten take 8% to 9.5%. Trimming took 2 bases from V and 4 from J, leaving 17 bases between them. CDR3 length: 16 amino acids. The germline V gene encodes CDR1 MDHEN and CDR2 SYDVKM. Whole-study results and caveats: The peak T cell response came first, and repertoires were sampled only after it. Of the AZD1222 recipients, only 5 to 7 were seropositive at baseline. Spike was spanned by vaccine-associated CD4 TCRs, which were dominant at 160-218 and 743-854.

The starting material was peripheral blood, obtained 28 days after the second AZD1222 dose. The receptor was derived from an adult who received the AZD1222 COVID-19 vaccine. The gene calls are TRBV28 and TRBJ1-1; D call uncertain. This CDR3 is CASSLLPVTGLTEAFF. As DNA, the CDR3 is TGTGCCAGCAGTTTACTCCCAGTAACTGGGCTCACTGAAGCTTTCTTT. The entire variable domain, with the rest obtained from reference TRBV28 and TRBJ1-1, is as follows: DVKVTQSSRYLVKRTGEKVFLECVQDMDHENMFWYRQDPGLGLRLIYFSYDVKMKEKGDIPEGYSVSREKKERFSLILESASTNQTSMYLCASSLLPVTGLTEAFFGQGTRLTVV.